One and the same sample provided the 18 T cell receptor beta chains below, sequenced in a study of shared clonotypes between healthy human individuals. The data were produced by immunoSEQ multiplex PCR, yet TCRdb's version contains in-frame clones alone and is incomplete. The table has around 300,000 clones, roughly 87% seen once; the top ten hold around 15%. Sequenced material: memory CD8+ T cells sorted from blood. Subset meaning: CD45RO+ cells pooled with CCR7-negative TemRA cells. Receptor source: a young man in good health.

The J gene is TRBJ1-4, the V gene TRBV6-5; D uncertain. The V end lost 6 bases, the J end lost 4 bases, and 12 bases lay between the germline ends. The CDR3 is 14 residues long. Germline V gene lookup returns CDR1 MNHEY and CDR2 SVGAGI. For the CDR3, the DNA is TGTGCCAGCAGCCCGGACGGGATTAATGAAAAACTGTTTTTT. This translates into CASSPDGINEKLFF.

V is TRBV7-9 and J is TRBJ2-4; 9 nucleotides agree with TRBD2. The germline CDR1 and CDR2 sequences are SEHNR and FQNEAQ (reference sequence). There are 15 residues in the CDR3. V lost 1 base and J lost 9; bases outside the gene matches: 7. CDR3 residues: CASSLVAGGPVIQYF. The CDR3 bases are TGTGCCAGCAGCTTAGTGGCGGGAGGGCCTGTCATTCAGTACTTC.

This clone was recorded once. The CDR3 loop reads CASSLWGGVNTGELFF. In DNA form, the CDR3 reads TGTGCCAGCAGTTTATGGGGCGGAGTGAACACCGGGGAGCTGTTTTTT. This chain links TRBV27 with TRBJ2-2, with a possible D match to TRBD1 (5 bases). The CDR3 totals 16 residues. Looked up from germline, CDR1 is MNHEY and CDR2 is SMNVEV (reference sequence). V was pared by 1 base and J by 1 base, with 10 bases between.

The genes are TRBV7-6 and TRBJ1-4; 12 positions match TRBD1. Germline lookup yields CDR1 SGHVS and CDR2 FNYEAQ. This CDR3 contains 14 residues. The ends lost 3 bases at V and 7 bases at J; junction bases unmatched: 0. DNA of the CDR3: TGTGCCAGCAGCTTGGGACAGGGGGCTGAAAAACTGTTTTTT. The encoded protein is CASSLGQGAEKLFF.

This clone was detected ten times or more. V is TRBV30 and J is TRBJ1-2; D unresolved. The CDR3 has 11 amino acids. The V end lost 1 base, the J end lost 5 bases, and 5 bases lay between the germline ends. The germline gives CDR1 GTSNPN, CDR2 SVGIG (reference sequence). The CDR3 DNA reads as TGTGCCTGGAGTGCGACATATGGCTACACCTTC. The encoded protein is CAWSATYGYTF.

The chain uses TRBV27 and TRBJ1-1; D possibly corresponds to TRBD1 (5 bases). Germline CDR1 and CDR2: MNHEY and SMNVEV (reference sequence). The V gene lost 1 base and the J gene lost 0 bases, with 9 bases spanning the gap. The CDR3 is made up of 15 amino acids. The CDR3, as DNA: TGTGCCAGCAGTTTATGGGGGGTTATGAACACTGAAGCTTTCTTT. Translated: CASSLWGVMNTEAFF.

The count of this clone is one. The rearrangement joins TRBV4-1 to TRBJ2-7; 11 bases line up with TRBD2. The CDR3 contains 16 residues. Trimming took 3 bases from V and 4 from J; bases not matched to a gene: 8. Germline-derived CDR1 and CDR2 are MGHRA and YSYEKL. This chain's CDR3 is CASSQVILAGDYEQYF. The DNA for the CDR3 is TGCGCCAGCAGCCAGGTAATACTAGCGGGGGATTACGAGCAGTACTTC.

This sequence joins TRBV15 and TRBJ2-1; 8 nucleotides match TRBD2. The junction had 10 bases not matched to a gene; V was cut back by 3 bases and J by 6 bases. Germline V gene lookup returns CDR1 LNHNV and CDR2 YYDKDF (reference sequence). The CDR3 has 16 residues. The CDR3 DNA sequence: TGTGCCACCAGCAGGAGCGGGAGCGGGGACGGCAATGAGCAGTTCTTC. Translating gives CATSRSGSGDGNEQFF.

This clone has only one observation. V is TRBV10-1 and J is TRBJ1-2, with D tentatively TRBD1 (6 bases). The germline gives CDR1 WNHNN, CDR2 SYGVQD (reference sequence). This CDR3 has 11 residues. The DNA for the CDR3 is TGCGGTACAGGGACGTTCTATGGCTACACCTTC. This translates into CGTGTFYGYTF.

CDR3 in DNA: TGTGCCAGCAGCTCCCCGGCCTTTAGCGGGAGTACTTCAAGCTCCTACGAGCAGTACTTC. It translates to CASSSPAFSGSTSSSYEQYF. The V gene is TRBV7-8, the J gene TRBJ2-7, with 9 bases matching TRBD2. Trimming at V came to 4 bases and at J to 0 bases, leaving 19 bases not matched to a gene. The length of the CDR3 is 20 residues. The germline gives CDR1 SGHVS, CDR2 FQNEAQ.

J is TRBJ1-2 and V is TRBV9; 7 bases match TRBD1. Germline CDR1 is SGDLS and CDR2 is YYNGEE. CDR3 length: 15 amino acids. Unmatched junction bases numbered 9, after V lost 3 bases and J lost 4 bases. CDR3 region: CASSAVGDSSYGYTF. CDR3 coding DNA: TGTGCCAGCAGCGCTGTGGGGGACAGTTCCTATGGCTACACCTTC. Based on the CDR3 plus reference TRBV9 and TRBJ1-2, the full variable domain is DSGVTQTPKHLITATGQRVTLRCSPRSGDLSVYWYQQSLDQGLQFLIQYYNGEERAKGNILERFSAQQFPDLHSELNLSSLELGDSALYFCASSAVGDSSYGYTFGSGTRLTVV.

The V gene is TRBV30, the J gene TRBJ1-1, with a tentative D call TRBD1 (6 bases). The germline gives CDR1 GTSNPN, CDR2 SVGIG (reference sequence). V gave up 8 bases and J gave up 5 bases, with 12 bases separating them. The CDR3 extends over 11 amino acids. The CDR3 protein is CAGQFSTEAFF. The CDR3 bases are TGTGCCGGACAGTTTTCGACTGAAGCTTTCTTT.

V and J are TRBV4-1 and TRBJ1-6; D is uncertain. The CDR3 loop spans 14 amino acids. Germline V gene data show CDR1 as MGHRA and CDR2 as YSYEKL. Trimming removed 5 bases from V and 0 bases from J, with 5 bases in between. The CDR3: CASSYNSYNSPLHF. Here the CDR3 DNA reads TGCGCCAGCAGCTACAACTCCTATAATTCACCCCTCCACTTT.

As DNA, the CDR3 is TGTGCCAGCTCATCCTCGGAGCAACTGCAAGAGACCCAGTACTTC. Its protein product is CASSSSEQLQETQYF. The rearrangement links TRBV18 to TRBJ2-5, with no clear D. The CDR3 spans 15 residues. The V end lost 5 bases, the J end lost 2 bases, and 15 bases lay between the germline ends. Germline CDR1 KGHSH, CDR2 LQKENI.

This clone occurred many times. V usage is TRBV10-3 and J usage is TRBJ1-4; D remains unclear. This CDR3 contains 11 residues. The V end was cut by 11 bases, the J end by 2 bases, with 6 bases between. Germline V CDR1 and CDR2: ENHRY, SYGVKD. Here the CDR3 DNA reads TGTGCCGCGGACACTAATGAAAAACTGTTTTTT. Translated, it gives CAADTNEKLFF.

V usage is TRBV2 and J usage is TRBJ2-7; 10 nucleotides agree with TRBD2. CDR3 length: 16 residues. Germline V CDR1 and CDR2: SNHLY, FYNNEI. After removal of 4 bases from V and 4 bases from J, the junction contained 10 bases not matched to a gene. CDR3 nucleotide sequence: TGTGCCAGCAGTGGGTCCCCGGGACTAGCGCAGTACGAGCAGTACTTC. It specifies CASSGSPGLAQYEQYF.

Note on this clone: A far bigger clonotype differs at one base, so this is likely a read error. The V gene is TRBV6-1, the J gene TRBJ1-1; D uncertain. The CDR3 runs to 18 residues. Germline values: CDR1 MNHNS, CDR2 SASEGT. V gave up 4 bases and J gave up 6 bases, with 27 bases separating them. The CDR3 DNA is TGTGCCAGCAGTGTTTCTACGCTAGGAGGAAGCCAAAGATCTGAAGCTTTCTTT. As protein: CASSVSTLGGSQRSEAFF.

In its sample, this clone was seen a few times. CDR3 in amino acids: CASSEAVPRETEAFF. The DNA for the CDR3 is TGTGCCAGCAGTGAAGCGGTTCCGCGAGAAACTGAAGCTTTCTTT. The rearrangement uses TRBV2 and TRBJ1-1; D uncertain. Germline loops: CDR1 SNHLY, CDR2 FYNNEI. V was trimmed by 0 bases and J by 5 bases, leaving 13 bases between them. This CDR3 region has 15 residues.